This TCR beta chain was recorded in a study of CD4 and CD8 cells across lung adenocarcinoma regions. Via MiXCR, TCRdb re-called the PCR reads, giving one row per CDR3 protein. Here the sample spans about 19,000 distinct CDR3 sequences, about half being singletons. Per the germline V gene, CDR1 is DFQATT and CDR2 is SNEGSKA (reference sequence). The CDR3 is 13 residues long. This clonotype appeared a few times. The chain recombines TRBV20-1 with TRBJ2-1; the D gene is possibly TRBD2 (5 bases). The last part of the DNA fits TRBJ2-7 better; the J call may be wrong. The clonotype comes from a male donor with lung adenocarcinoma. The CD4 and CD8 labels of this study may be unreliable. The sample was CD4+ T cells from the margin of a lung tumor. For the CDR3, the DNA is TGCAGTGCTAGGGCCTCGGGGTACTACGAGCAGTACTTC. Its protein product is CSARASGYYEQYF.